This entry lists 8 T cell receptor beta chains sequenced from one sample in a study of T cells in Graves' hyperthyroidism and ophthalmopathy. TCR beta CDR3 regions were amplified from RNA transcripts. A first-round RT-PCR of the TCR CDR3 used the HTBI primer set. A single record per CDR3 protein comes from TCRdb applying MiXCR to the multiplex PCR reads. This sample carries 390,000 or so distinct CDR3 sequences, roughly 14% of them seen once, and the ten largest clones take around 13%. Specimen: blood. These receptors were collected from a man in his late teens or twenties with Graves' ophthalmopathy.

In this sample, this clonotype turned up many times. The chain couples TRBV20-1 to TRBJ2-7; D may be TRBD1 (6 bases). The V gene lost 2 bases and the J gene lost 1 base, with 12 bases spanning the gap. This CDR3 has 14 amino acids. Germline CDR1 DFQATT, CDR2 SNEGSKA (reference sequence). CDR3 sequence (DNA): TGCAGTGCTAGACACGGACAGTTGTCCTACGAGCAGTACTTC. Translated: CSARHGQLSYEQYF.

This clonotype was counted only a few times. This chain joins TRBV4-2 and TRBJ2-7; maybe TRBD2 (5 bases). Trimming took off 0 bases at V and 3 bases at J, with 12 bases between the two ends. The germline CDR1 and CDR2 sequences are LGHNA and YNFKEQ. The CDR3 has 15 residues. In nucleotides, the CDR3 is TGTGCCAGCAGCCAAGATACCGGACTGATCTACGAGCAGTACTTC. Translated, it gives CASSQDTGLIYEQYF.

V and J are TRBV15 and TRBJ2-2; 9 bases line up with TRBD1. Germline CDR1 is LNHNV and CDR2 is YYDKDF (reference sequence). Unmatched junction bases numbered 10, after V lost 4 bases and J lost 4 bases. The CDR3 is 17 amino acids. The CDR3 sequence is CATSKLGQGIATGELFF. The DNA of the CDR3 is TGTGCCACCAGCAAACTTGGACAGGGGATCGCCACCGGGGAGCTGTTTTTT.

This clonotype was counted at least ten times. This chain links TRBV27 with TRBJ1-2, with no clear D. Trimming removed 5 bases from V and 4 bases from J, with 11 bases in between. Germline CDR1 is MNHEY and CDR2 is SMNVEV (reference sequence). The CDR3 spans 13 residues. CDR3 in amino acids: CASSPRTTYGYTF. The CDR3, as DNA: TGTGCCAGCAGTCCCCGCACCACCTATGGCTACACCTTC.

The table lists this clonotype with a few counts. The V gene is TRBV19, the J gene TRBJ2-5; TRBD2 might be the D (6 bases). Trimming removed 11 bases from V and 0 bases from J, with 16 bases in between. Per germline, CDR1 LNHDA and CDR2 SQIVND (reference sequence). The CDR3 consists of 14 residues. The CDR3 sequence: CAWDWDCHQETQYF. The CDR3 bases are TGTGCCTGGGATTGGGACTGCCACCAAGAGACCCAGTACTTC.

This clonotype occurred many times. The CDR3 reads CAWERDTPKAFF. The CDR3 coding sequence is TGTGCCTGGGAGCGGGACACTCCGAAAGCTTTCTTT. This chain uses TRBV30 with TRBJ1-1; a possible D gene is TRBD1 (6 bases). The CDR3 is 12 amino acids. The germline gives CDR1 GTSNPN, CDR2 SVGIG (reference sequence). Between the trimmed V and J ends, which lost 5 bases and 9 bases, there was a span of 16 bases.

Comments on this clonotype: This may come from a read error, since a much larger clone is one base off. Likely a read error: the CDR3 ends without its conserved phenylalanine or tryptophan. The V call is TRBV6-9, the J call TRBJ1-2; 9 positions agree with TRBD1. J gave up 4 bases and V 6 bases, and 9 bases lay outside the gene matches. The CDR3 length is 15 residues. Germline V gives CDR1 MNHGY, CDR2 SVAAGI. The CDR3 DNA reads as TGTGCCAGCAGGTACAGGGGGCTCCATCTCTATGGCTACACCCTC. Its translation is CASRYRGLHLYGYTL.

Of note for this clonotype: This could be a read error, since a much larger clone is one nucleotide away. The chain combines TRBV6-1 with TRBJ1-5; D remains unclear. CDR3 size: 15 residues. Germline V lookup: CDR1 MNHNS, CDR2 SASEGT. The CDR3 DNA is TGTGCCGGCAGTGATTGGGCAGGCTTCAATCAGCCCCAGCATTTT. Translated: CAGSDWAGFNQPQHF.